This T cell receptor beta chain was found in a study of shared clonotypes between healthy human individuals. TCRdb's copy holds only in-frame clones and misses some; the assay was immunoSEQ multiplex PCR. Among approximately 2.1 million clones listed, 85% to 95% were seen once. CDR3 length: 12 amino acids. The ends were cut back, 5 bases at V and 3 bases at J, with 7 bases in the middle. In germline, CDR1 is LNHDA, CDR2 SQIVND (reference sequence). This chain uses TRBV19 with TRBJ1-2; D gene uncertain. The receptor comes from a young man in good health. Some clones in this sample may be carry-over from other donors' samples. Sequencing was performed on naive CD4+ T cells from PBMCs. This sample's subset: CD45RA+ positively selected. The CDR3 protein is CASSPGDYGYTF. DNA of the CDR3: TGTGCCAGTAGTCCGGGTGACTATGGCTACACCTTC.